Listed below are T cell receptor beta chains from one sample, sequenced in a study of blood T cell repertoires in COVID-19. Using immunoSEQ multiplex PCR, the repertoire was profiled, and TCRdb retains in-frame clones only, with some absent. In the table there are over 150,000 clones, 76% of which are singletons. Material: peripheral blood. Receptors originate from a woman aged 80 or over with acute or convalescent COVID-19. The CDR3 runs from the conserved cysteine through the conserved F or W. The D gene is left open where the match is weak. The size of a clone is reported for some rows only, either as once, few or many, or as a class for expanded clones.

cdr3_nt,cdr3_aa,v_call,clone_size,d_call,j_call
TGTGCCAGCAGCTTGGGTGGGACTAGCCCCTACGAGCAGTACTTC,CASSLGGTSPYEQYF,TRBV5-5,once,TRBD2,TRBJ2-7
TGTGCCAGCAGTTATGACAGCCGTAACTCACCCCTCCACTTT,CASSYDSRNSPLHF,TRBV25-1,.,.,TRBJ1-6
TGTGCCAGCAGCTTAGCGAGTAAGGGGATGAATTCACCCCTCCACTTT,CASSLASKGMNSPLHF,TRBV7-8,.,.,TRBJ1-6
TGTGCCAGCAGCGGACTAGCGGAGAGAACGATTACGACCGGGGAGCTGTTTTTT,CASSGLAERTITTGELFF,TRBV2,.,TRBD2,TRBJ2-2
TGTGCCAGCAGCAGAATGGGAGCGTTCACAGATACGCAGTATTTT,CASSRMGAFTDTQYF,TRBV7-3,.,.,TRBJ2-3
TGTGCCAGCTCACCGGACAGAGATCAGCCCCAGCATTTT,CASSPDRDQPQHF,TRBV18,.,.,TRBJ1-5
TGTGCCAGCAGCCCCCGATTAGCGGATGCCTATGGCTACACCTTC,CASSPRLADAYGYTF,TRBV7-2,.,.,TRBJ1-2
TGTGCCAGCAGCCACAGGGGGCAAAAGGGCGGGGAGCTGTTTTTT,CASSHRGQKGGELFF,TRBV6-5,.,TRBD1,TRBJ2-2
TGTGCCAGCAGTCCCCCCCTGGGGGGGCGGAACACTGAAGCTTTCTTT,CASSPPLGGRNTEAFF,TRBV5-5,.,.,TRBJ1-1
TGTGCCAGTAGTATGGTGACAGGGGTTAGTCAGCCCCAGCATTTT,CASSMVTGVSQPQHF,TRBV19,.,TRBD1,TRBJ1-5
TGCAGTGCTATTGACCTACTAGCGGGAGTTGAATATCGGTACTTC,CSAIDLLAGVEYRYF,TRBV20-1,.,TRBD2,TRBJ2-7
TGTGCAAGTCGCTTTCGCAAGGACATTAGCAATCAGCCCCAGCATTTT,CASRFRKDISNQPQHF,TRBV12-2,.,.,TRBJ1-5
TGTGCAAGTCGCTTAGCGGTCCAACAGGGGTCAAATCAGGATGGCTACACCTTC,CASRLAVQQGSNQDGYTF,TRBV12-2,.,.,TRBJ1-2
TGTGCCAGCAGTGAAATGAGCTCTGGGGCCAACGTCCTGACTTTC,CASSEMSSGANVLTF,TRBV2,.,.,TRBJ2-6
TGTGCCAGCAGCCACAGGGGGCACAACTATGGCTACACCTTC,CASSHRGHNYGYTF,TRBV3-1/TRBV3-2,once,TRBD1,TRBJ1-2
TGTGCCAGCAGCGTATGGGACAGCCAAAATTCACCCCTCCACTTT,CASSVWDSQNSPLHF,TRBV9,.,TRBD1,TRBJ1-6
TGTGCCAGCAGCCCTAACCCAGATACGCAGTATTTT,CASSPNPDTQYF,TRBV12-3/TRBV12-4,.,.,TRBJ2-3
TGCGCCAGCAGCTTGGGGATGAGCGGGGCACAAGAGACCCAGTACTTC,CASSLGMSGAQETQYF,TRBV5-1,.,TRBD2,TRBJ2-5
TGCGCCAGCAGTCGCTTACAGGGGGCTCGGCGCACTGAAGCTTTCTTT,CASSRLQGARRTEAFF,TRBV23-1,.,TRBD1,TRBJ1-1
TGTGCCAGCAGCTTAGGGTGGGGCGAGAACAATGAGCAGTTCTTC,CASSLGWGENNEQFF,TRBV7-9,.,.,TRBJ2-1
TGTGCCAGTTGGGGGGACACTGAAGCTTTCTTT,CASWGDTEAFF,TRBV28,.,.,TRBJ1-1
TGTGCCAGTAGTCTTCCGGGACAGGGAACCTACGAGCAGTACTTC,CASSLPGQGTYEQYF,TRBV19,few,TRBD1,TRBJ2-7
TGTGCCAGCAGCCAAAAAGTGGACAGGTTGAGTGAGCAGTTCTTC,CASSQKVDRLSEQFF,TRBV14,.,TRBD1,TRBJ2-1
TGTGCCAGCTCACCAAACGGCGGGCACCCCTACGAGCAGTACTTC,CASSPNGGHPYEQYF,TRBV18,.,.,TRBJ2-7
TGTGCCAGCAGCTTCACTCGGACTAGCGGAAACACCGGGGAGCTGTTTTTT,CASSFTRTSGNTGELFF,TRBV11-2,.,TRBD2,TRBJ2-2
TGTGCCAGCAGCCCGAGGGGGACGCGGGGCTACACCTTC,CASSPRGTRGYTF,TRBV7-8,.,.,TRBJ1-2
TGTGCCAGCAGCCACGGACAGGGGAGCACTGAAGCTTTCTTT,CASSHGQGSTEAFF,TRBV3-1/TRBV3-2,.,TRBD1,TRBJ1-1
TGTGCCAGCAGCCAGCGTTACGAGCAGTACTTC,CASSQRYEQYF,TRBV3-1/TRBV3-2,.,.,TRBJ2-7
TGTGCCAGCTCAAATCAGGCGTCCTATAATTCACCCCTCCACTTT,CASSNQASYNSPLHF,TRBV18,.,.,TRBJ1-6
TGTGCCAGCAGCCAAGGGCAGGCGTACACCGGGGAGCTGTTTTTT,CASSQGQAYTGELFF,TRBV14,few,.,TRBJ2-2
TGTGCCAGCAGCTTTGGCGCGGGGGTCGGCAATGAGCAGTTCTTC,CASSFGAGVGNEQFF,TRBV11-3,.,TRBD2,TRBJ2-1
TGTGCCAGCGACAGTTCGGGACAGACTGATGTGCCCCTCCACTTT,CASDSSGQTDVPLHF,TRBV9,.,TRBD1,TRBJ1-6
TGTGCCCGGGACAGAACCTACGAGCAGTACTTC,CARDRTYEQYF,TRBV7-9,.,TRBD1,TRBJ2-7
TGTGCCAGCCTAGCGGGGGATACGCAGTATTTT,CASLAGDTQYF,TRBV11-2,.,TRBD2,TRBJ2-3
TGTGCCAGCAGTTACAGAGGACAGGGGCAAGATACGCAGTATTTT,CASSYRGQGQDTQYF,TRBV6-5,once,TRBD1,TRBJ2-3
TGCAGCGTTGAAGCCCTAACTGGGACAGTGAACACTGAAGCTTTCTTT,CSVEALTGTVNTEAFF,TRBV29-1,once,TRBD1,TRBJ1-1
TGCGCCAGCAGCTTGGAAGATAGTAGCAATCAGCCCCAGCATTTT,CASSLEDSSNQPQHF,TRBV5-1,.,.,TRBJ1-5
TGTGCCAGCAGAACCAGGGAGGGGGATAACTATGGCTACACCTTC,CASRTREGDNYGYTF,TRBV6-5,.,.,TRBJ1-2
TGCGCCAGCAGCCAAGATGGTGACAGGGAAGACATTCAGTACTTC,CASSQDGDREDIQYF,TRBV4-1,.,TRBD1,TRBJ2-4
TGTGCCAGCAGCCCCTACGGACAGGGGGCACCCCCAATCCTGTTTTTT,CASSPYGQGAPPILFF,TRBV7-9,.,TRBD1,TRBJ1-4
TGTGCCAGCAGCAAAGCCCGGGAAATCTACGAGCAGTACTTC,CASSKAREIYEQYF,TRBV21-1,.,.,TRBJ2-7
TGTGCCAGCAGTGAAGTCGGGGGAAGGGCAAAACTGTTTTTT,CASSEVGGRAKLFF,TRBV6-1,.,.,TRBJ1-4
TGTGCCAGCAGCCGCGGGACTTATGGTGAGCAGTTCTTC,CASSRGTYGEQFF,TRBV3-1/TRBV3-2,.,.,TRBJ2-1
TGTGCCAGTAGTAGGGGGCGCCACACCGGGGAGCTGTTTTTT,CASSRGRHTGELFF,TRBV19,few,.,TRBJ2-2
TGTGCCAGCAGCCCCATACTAGCGGGAGGCAACAATTATGAGCAGTTCTTC,CASSPILAGGNNYEQFF,TRBV7-7,once,TRBD2,TRBJ2-1
TGCAGCGTCGAGGGGATCGGGGGAGCCTCCTACGAGCAGTACTTC,CSVEGIGGASYEQYF,TRBV29-1,.,.,TRBJ2-7
TGTGCCAGCAGCCGGACAGTCAGTGGAAACACCATATATTTT,CASSRTVSGNTIYF,TRBV7-2,.,.,TRBJ1-3
TGTGCCACCAGCAGATCCCCCGAGGGCGTTAGGATGAACACTGAAGCTTTCTTT,CATSRSPEGVRMNTEAFF,TRBV15,.,.,TRBJ1-1
TGTGCCATCAGTGGACAGGGGGTGTCCTACAATGAGCAGTTCTTC,CAISGQGVSYNEQFF,TRBV10-3,.,TRBD1,TRBJ2-1
TGTGCCAGCAGCCAGGGTAGCAGGGCGGATTCACCCCTCCACTTT,CASSQGSRADSPLHF,TRBV4-2,.,.,TRBJ1-6
TGTGCCAGCAGCTTTGTCAGGGGCGAGACCCAGTACTTC,CASSFVRGETQYF,TRBV7-2,.,.,TRBJ2-5